A selection of T cell receptor beta chains follows, all from one sample in a study of blood T cell repertoires in COVID-19. Assay: immunoSEQ multiplex PCR; the TCRdb copy retains only in-frame clones and omits some. This table holds about 220,000 clones, 60% to 85% found once. The material sequenced was peripheral blood. These receptors came from a woman between 70 and 85 years old with acute or convalescent COVID-19. Each CDR3 is given with its conserved first and last residue. D genes are given only for firm matches. For some rows the clone size is stated as once, few or many, or as a class when expanded; others skip it.

j_call d_call clone_size v_call cdr3_nt cdr3_aa
TRBJ2-1 TRBD2 . TRBV15 TGTGCCACCAGCACATTTCGGACTAGCGGGATCGGTGAGCAGTTCTTC CATSTFRTSGIGEQFF
TRBJ1-6 . . TRBV7-8 TGTGCCAGCAGCCCTCCGGGGTCAGGCAATAATTCACCCCTCCACTTT CASSPPGSGNNSPLHF
TRBJ1-1 . . TRBV30 TGTGCCTGGACTCGGGGGGCGGCCGTCACTGAAGCTTTCTTT CAWTRGAAVTEAFF
TRBJ2-7 TRBD1 . TRBV10-3 TGTGCCATCAAAGGGACAGGGAACGAGCAGTACTTC CAIKGTGNEQYF
TRBJ2-3 TRBD2 . TRBV9 TGTGCCAGCAGCGTCGCCGCCGGGACTAGCGGGGATACGCAGTATTTT CASSVAAGTSGDTQYF
TRBJ2-1 . . TRBV7-8 TGTGCCAGCAGCTCATTACGGAGGAGCTCCTACAATGAGCAGTTCTTC CASSSLRRSSYNEQFF
TRBJ2-4 . . TRBV30 TGTGCCTTGACAGTAGTCAAAAACATTCAGTACTTC CALTVVKNIQYF
TRBJ2-3 . . TRBV5-1 TGCGCCAGCAGCCGTCAGACAGGCAGCACAGATACGCAGTATTTT CASSRQTGSTDTQYF
TRBJ2-1 . once TRBV9 TGTGCCAGCAGCGGAGCAACCTACAATGAGCAGTTCTTC CASSGATYNEQFF
TRBJ2-2 TRBD2 . TRBV9 TGTGCCAGCAGCGTAGACGCTAGCGGGGGTACCGGGGAGCTGTTTTTT CASSVDASGGTGELFF
TRBJ1-6 TRBD1 . TRBV2 TGTGCCAGCAGTGAAGGGACAGGACCTAATTCACCCCTCCACTTT CASSEGTGPNSPLHF
TRBJ1-1 . . TRBV7-9 TGTGCCAGTGCATCCGTTAGGAACACTGAAGCTTTCTTT CASASVRNTEAFF
TRBJ1-4 TRBD1 . TRBV6-6 TGTGCCAGCAGTTACTCAACAGGGGTGGCTAATGAAAAACTGTTTTTT CASSYSTGVANEKLFF
TRBJ2-1 TRBD1 . TRBV27 TGTGCCAGCAGTTTATACCCGACAGGGGACAATGAGCAGTTCTTC CASSLYPTGDNEQFF
TRBJ2-7 TRBD2 . TRBV27 TGTGCCAGCACCCCCGCGACTAGCGGGGGGCCTTACTACGAGCAGTACTTC CASTPATSGGPYYEQYF
TRBJ2-2 TRBD1 . TRBV11-2 TGTGCCAGCAGCCCCTGGTATGGGACAGTGAACACCGGGGAGCTGTTTTTT CASSPWYGTVNTGELFF
TRBJ2-1 TRBD2 . TRBV4-1 TGCGCCAGCAGCCAAGCCGGACTAGCTCTAGGCGATGAGCAGTTCTTC CASSQAGLALGDEQFF